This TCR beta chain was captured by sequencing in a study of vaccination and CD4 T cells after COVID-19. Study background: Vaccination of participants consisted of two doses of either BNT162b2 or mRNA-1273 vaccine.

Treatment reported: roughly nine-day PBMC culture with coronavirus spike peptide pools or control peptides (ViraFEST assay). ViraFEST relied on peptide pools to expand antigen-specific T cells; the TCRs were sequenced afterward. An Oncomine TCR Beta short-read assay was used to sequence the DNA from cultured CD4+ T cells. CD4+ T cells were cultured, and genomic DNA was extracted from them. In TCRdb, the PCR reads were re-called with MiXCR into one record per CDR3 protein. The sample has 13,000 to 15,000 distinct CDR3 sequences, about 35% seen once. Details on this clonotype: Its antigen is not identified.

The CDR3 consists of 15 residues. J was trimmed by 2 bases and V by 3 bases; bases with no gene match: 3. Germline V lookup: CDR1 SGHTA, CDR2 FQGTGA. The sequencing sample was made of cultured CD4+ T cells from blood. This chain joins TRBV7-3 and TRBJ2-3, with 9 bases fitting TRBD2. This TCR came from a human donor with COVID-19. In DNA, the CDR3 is TGTGCCAGCAGCTTGACTAGCGGATCCACAGATACGCAGTATTTT. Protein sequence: CASSLTSGSTDTQYF.